This TCR beta chain was found in a study of blood T cell repertoires in COVID-19. Authors' analysis steps: For nucleated cells, counts were estimated from reference gene primer amplification. The repertoire was sequenced with immunoSEQ multiplex PCR; TCRdb's copy has only in-frame clones and lacks some. V and J calls and clone size come straight from that table; D and trimming were deduced from the DNA. The sample includes some 80,000 clones, roughly 78% of them seen just once. Trimming cost V 0 bases and J 2 bases, with 7 bases left between them. Looked up from germline, CDR1 is LGHNA and CDR2 is YSLEER. The CDR3 covers 15 residues.

This TCR was recovered from a woman older than 75 with active or convalescent COVID-19. The V and J genes are TRBV4-3 and TRBJ2-2; the D is unclear. Specimen: peripheral blood. The CDR3 DNA is TGCGCCAGCAGCCAAGAAACTCGAAACACCGGGGAGCTGTTTTTT. Its translation: CASSQETRNTGELFF.